This T cell receptor (beta chain) emerged from a study of HIV-infected children after antiretroviral therapy interruption. The wider study: Weeks 0, 48 and 150 were sampled under continuous treatment.

As to treatment: PENTA 11 planned treatment interruption arm or continuous ART arm. The CDR3 is made up of 14 amino acids. Germline CDR1 SGHTA, CDR2 FQGNSA. With 1 base removed from V and 6 bases from J, the gap between germline ends came to 13 bases. This clonotype was counted only a few times. A 3' RACE protocol on RNA, with unique molecular identifiers, produced the TCR library. MiXCR was run by TCRdb on the 3' RACE reads, yielding one entry per CDR3 protein. The data contain about 46,000 distinct CDR3 sequences, around 4% of them seen just once; the ten biggest clones take up almost 0.7%. The chain employs TRBV7-2 and TRBJ2-7; D gene uncertain. Sample: CD45RA+ CD4+ T cells from PBMCs, pooled from several time points, taken from a donor given antiretroviral therapy, either interrupted or continuous. The sample's subset: naive CD4+ CD45RA+ CD45RO- T cells. This sequence originates from a pool of human donors with HIV. CDR3 region: CASSLGPTRGEQYF. The CDR3 bases are TGTGCCAGCAGCTTAGGTCCCACAAGAGGCGAGCAGTACTTC.